The 27 T cell receptor beta chains below all came from one sample that was sequenced in a study of CD8+ T cells in alopecia areata (dated by TCRdb to the late 2010s). The treatment or condition label, as the study defines it: oral pan-JAK inhibitor, 5-10 mg twice daily. The library was obtained by the immunoSEQ multiplex PCR assay. RNA was extracted from all samples and reverse transcribed into cDNA as template for TCR sequencing. Sourced from immuneACCESS, this table was stored by TCRdb with only in-frame sequences that have V and J called. A share of the clones is absent; for the studies checked, an unresolved V gene accounts for under half, and the remainder has no known explanation. The sample table shows hundreds of thousands of clones, and about three fifths are seen once. The top ten constitute about 0.89% of the sample. Sequenced here: CD4+ T cells sorted from blood, sampled at approximately week 51, from a patient treated with tofacitinib. These receptors all stem from a human donor with alopecia areata.

V and J are TRBV7-9 and TRBJ2-7; no definite D call. CDR3 length equals 14 residues. Trimming took 5 bases from V and 3 from J, leaving 14 bases between them. CDR1 is SEHNR and CDR2 is FQNEAQ in the germline V gene (reference sequence). CDR3 coding DNA: TGTGCCAGCAGCCCGTCGGCTAGGAGCTACGAGCAGTACTTC. Translating gives CASSPSARSYEQYF.

This clone was found a few times. The gene calls are TRBV5-5 and TRBJ1-6, with TRBD1 as a possible D gene (6 bases). Germline values: CDR1 SGHKS, CDR2 YYEKEE (reference sequence). The V gene lost 0 bases and the J gene lost 10 bases, with 14 bases spanning the gap. CDR3 size: 15 residues. CDR3 in amino acids: CASSLDSQGRSPLHF. CDR3 sequence (DNA): TGTGCCAGCAGCTTGGATTCCCAGGGGAGGTCACCCCTCCACTTT.

The V and J genes are TRBV5-1 and TRBJ2-5; 8 nucleotides match TRBD2. Germline CDR1 and CDR2: SGHRS and YFSETQ. The CDR3 length is 14 residues. The junction had 7 bases not matched to a gene; V was cut back by 4 bases and J by 5 bases. This CDR3 is CASSLSGGRETQYF. The DNA of the CDR3 is TGCGCCAGCAGCCTCAGCGGGGGAAGGGAGACCCAGTACTTC.

The rearrangement links TRBV2 to TRBJ2-1; D remains ambiguous. V gave up 4 bases and J gave up 10 bases, with 14 bases separating them. The CDR3 is 13 residues long. Looked up from germline, CDR1 is SNHLY and CDR2 is FYNNEI. CDR3 nucleotides: TGTGCCAGCAGTGCGGGCGAGGCCCGGGAGCAGTTCTTC. It yields the protein CASSAGEAREQFF.

In this sample, this clone turned up once. The chain has TRBV30 and TRBJ1-1, with unresolved D. The CDR3 covers 12 residues. The germline V gene has CDR1 GTSNPN and CDR2 SVGIG (reference sequence). The V end lost 4 bases, the J end lost 1 base, and 7 bases lay between the germline ends. The CDR3 spells CAWMGGNTEAFF. The CDR3 DNA follows: TGTGCCTGGATGGGAGGGAACACTGAAGCTTTCTTT.

This clone was found once. The gene calls are TRBV5-1 and TRBJ2-3; no definite D call. V was trimmed by 0 bases and J by 0 bases, leaving 11 bases between them. This CDR3 has 16 residues. CDR1 and CDR2 from the germline V gene are SGHRS and YFSETQ. The chain's CDR3 is CASSLADGWSTDTQYF. CDR3 in DNA: TGCGCCAGCAGCTTGGCCGACGGTTGGAGCACAGATACGCAGTATTTT.

This clone is labeled as medium-sized. This chain joins TRBV10-3 and TRBJ1-2; possible D gene TRBD1, 6 bases. The germline V gene encodes CDR1 ENHRY and CDR2 SYGVKD. The CDR3 contains 11 residues. V shed 8 bases and J shed 4 bases, with 8 bases lying between them. CDR3 sequence (DNA): TGTGCCATCGGACAGATCTATGGCTACACCTTC. This translates into CAIGQIYGYTF.

The chain recombines TRBV5-1 with TRBJ2-7; D might be TRBD2 (6 bases). The CDR3 contains 15 residues. Trimming pared 0 bases from V and 3 bases from J, leaving 13 bases between. Germline assignment: CDR1 SGHRS and CDR2 YFSETQ. The CDR3 spells CASSLVGGTLYEQYF. CDR3 sequence (DNA): TGCGCCAGCAGCTTGGTTGGAGGGACGCTCTACGAGCAGTACTTC. Filled out from reference TRBV5-1 and TRBJ2-7, the complete variable domain reads KAGVTQTPRYLIKTRGQQVTLSCSPISGHRSVSWYQQTPGQGLQFLFEYFSETQRNKGNFPGRFSGRQFSNSRSEMNVSTLELGDSALYLCASSLVGGTLYEQYFGPGTRLTVT.

The chain has TRBV5-1 and TRBJ1-1; the D gene is possibly TRBD1 (6 bases). V was trimmed by 0 bases and J by 1 base, leaving 16 bases between them. CDR1 is SGHRS, CDR2 YFSETQ, per germline. This CDR3 contains 17 residues. CDR3 protein: CASSLGGGVPTNTEAFF. DNA for the CDR3: TGCGCCAGCAGCTTGGGAGGGGGTGTTCCCACGAACACTGAAGCTTTCTTT.

A remark on this clone: Other nucleotide sequences from this sample produce the same CDR3. The chain couples TRBV2 to TRBJ1-5; D gene ambiguous. The CDR3 contains 16 residues. Germline lookup yields CDR1 SNHLY and CDR2 FYNNEI. V lost 4 bases, J lost 0 bases, and 13 bases lay in between. CDR3 sequence reads: CASSVPTGSSNQPQHF. In nucleotides, the CDR3 is TGTGCCAGCAGTGTACCTACCGGGAGTAGCAATCAGCCCCAGCATTTT.

V usage is TRBV27 and J usage is TRBJ2-1; TRBD2 aligns across 7 bases. Per the germline V gene, CDR1 is MNHEY and CDR2 is SMNVEV (reference sequence). V shed 4 bases, J shed 0 bases, and the junction held 6 bases outside the gene matches. CDR3 size: 16 residues. The CDR3 is CASSSPRGGSYNEQFF. DNA of the CDR3: TGTGCCAGCAGTTCTCCTCGCGGGGGCTCCTACAATGAGCAGTTCTTC.

This clone has only a few counts. The chain recombines TRBV29-1 with TRBJ2-3; TRBD2 is a possible D gene (5 bases). CDR1 SQVTM and CDR2 ANQGSEA come from the germline V gene. V lost 5 bases and J 0 bases, leaving 9 bases between the germline ends. The CDR3 has 13 amino acids. CDR3 sequence (DNA): TGCAGCGTTAGATCGGGGAGCACAGATACGCAGTATTTT. Translated, it gives CSVRSGSTDTQYF.

This clone was seen a few times. V usage is TRBV18 and J usage is TRBJ2-1; the D is unclear. CDR1 and CDR2 (germline): KGHSH, LQKENI. Trimming cost V 0 bases and J 4 bases, with 16 bases left between them. The CDR3 has 17 amino acids. The CDR3 sequence: CASSPPTSGNRYNEQFF. The CDR3 DNA is TGTGCCAGCTCACCACCAACCTCAGGTAATCGGTACAATGAGCAGTTCTTC.

The chain has TRBV15 and TRBJ1-1; tentative D call: TRBD1 (5 bases). The CDR3 consists of 12 residues. V was trimmed by 1 base and J by 8 bases, leaving 8 bases between them. In germline, CDR1 is LNHNV, CDR2 YYDKDF (reference sequence). CDR3 in DNA: TGTGCCACCAGCAGAGTAGGGGACGAAGCTTTCTTT. Its protein product is CATSRVGDEAFF.

The chain uses TRBV5-1 and TRBJ2-1, with 9 bases lining up with TRBD1. The CDR3 is made up of 16 amino acids. Unmatched junction bases numbered 8, after V lost 4 bases and J lost 3 bases. Germline CDR1 and CDR2: SGHRS and YFSETQ. The CDR3 protein is CASSLGQGRGYNEQFF. The CDR3 DNA follows: TGCGCCAGCAGCCTAGGACAGGGGCGAGGCTACAATGAGCAGTTCTTC.

The chain recombines TRBV25-1 with TRBJ1-2, with a possible D match to TRBD1 (6 bases). The CDR3 spans 12 residues. The germline V gene encodes CDR1 MGHDK and CDR2 SYGVNS. Trimming pared 2 bases from V and 10 bases from J, leaving 11 bases between. The CDR3 DNA sequence: TGTGCCAGCAGTGAACAACAGGGAGACTACACCTTC. Translation gives CASSEQQGDYTF.

The J gene is TRBJ2-4, the V gene TRBV30; TRBD1 agrees at 9 bases. Unmatched junction bases numbered 13, after V lost 5 bases and J lost 8 bases. CDR1 GTSNPN and CDR2 SVGIG come from the germline V gene (reference sequence). This CDR3 region has 15 residues. CDR3 sequence: CAWVNRGRLKDIQYF. The CDR3 DNA sequence: TGTGCCTGGGTTAACAGGGGGCGCCTGAAGGACATTCAGTACTTC.

This clone has only a few counts. The chain carries TRBV29-1 and TRBJ2-7; either TRBD1 or TRBD2 may supply D (5 bases each). Germline CDR1 and CDR2: SQVTM and ANQGSEA. V was trimmed by 5 bases and J by 5 bases, leaving 16 bases between them. This CDR3 is 13 amino acids long. The CDR3 reads CSVRRALGDEQYF. In nucleotides, the CDR3 is TGCAGCGTTCGACGGGCCTTGGGGGACGAGCAGTACTTC.

This clone was seen only once. The J gene is TRBJ1-2, the V gene TRBV7-9; no clear D gene. CDR1 and CDR2 (germline): SEHNR, FQNEAQ (reference sequence). The ends were cut back, 0 bases at V and 4 bases at J, with 9 bases in the middle. This CDR3 contains 14 residues. The CDR3, as DNA: TGTGCCAGCAGCTTAGCGGCCTCGGTCTATGGCTACACCTTC. It is translated as CASSLAASVYGYTF.

This clone was seen only once. This chain links TRBV9 with TRBJ2-1; no definite D call. This CDR3 contains 15 residues. Per germline, CDR1 SGDLS and CDR2 YYNGEE. V was pared by 0 bases and J by 7 bases, with 14 bases between. CDR3 sequence (DNA): TGTGCCAGCAGCGTAGATCCGGGTTTGACTAATGAGCAGTTCTTC. It translates to CASSVDPGLTNEQFF.

The gene calls are TRBV29-1 and TRBJ1-1, with a possible D match to TRBD1 (5 bases). The germline V gene has CDR1 SQVTM and CDR2 ANQGSEA. The CDR3 sequence is 15 residues long. The V end was cut by 4 bases, the J end by 6 bases, with 21 bases between. CDR3 DNA sequence: TGCAGCGTTGGTGGGACGACGAATAGAAGACCTGAAGCTTTCTTT. This encodes CSVGGTTNRRPEAFF. Full variable domain (remainder filled in from reference TRBV29-1 and TRBJ1-1): SAVISQKPSRDICQRGTSLTIQCQVDSQVTMMFWYRQQPGQSLTLIATANQGSEATYESGFVIDKFPISRPNLTFSTLTVSNMSPEDSSIYLCSVGGTTNRRPEAFFGQGTRLTVV.

Remarks on this clone: The sample has other DNA sequences that encode this CDR3 too. The rearrangement uses TRBV6-6 and TRBJ2-7, with no clear D. V shed 5 bases and J shed 4 bases, with 6 bases lying between them. The CDR3 extends over 11 amino acids. CDR1 is MNHNY, CDR2 SVGAGI, per germline (reference sequence). CDR3 sequence reads: CASSEFYEQYF. Here the CDR3 DNA reads TGTGCCAGCAGTGAATTTTACGAGCAGTACTTC.

This clone was counted a few times. The chain combines TRBV6-6 with TRBJ1-6, with 7 bases aligning to TRBD1. From germline, CDR1 is MNHNY and CDR2 SVGAGI (reference sequence). Trimming at V came to 0 bases and at J to 10 bases, leaving 6 bases not matched to a gene. The CDR3 is 15 residues long. The CDR3 protein is CASSYSAGGQSPLHF. Written as DNA, the CDR3 is TGTGCCAGCAGTTACTCGGCAGGGGGACAATCACCCCTCCACTTT.

The chain has TRBV11-2 and TRBJ2-5; 10 bases are shared with TRBD2. Trimming took 1 base from V and 5 from J; bases not matched to a gene: 7. The CDR3 length is 16 residues. The germline gives CDR1 SGHAT, CDR2 FQNNGV. As DNA, the CDR3 is TGTGCCAGCAGCTTAGCACAGCGGGGGGGCTTGGAGACCCAGTACTTC. It translates to CASSLAQRGGLETQYF. Looking up the rest from reference TRBV11-2 and TRBJ2-5 gives the full variable domain: EAGVAQSPRYKIIEKRQSVAFWCNPISGHATLYWYQQILGQGPKLLIQFQNNGVVDDSQLPKDRFSAERLKGVDSTLKIQPAKLEDSAVYLCASSLAQRGGLETQYFGPGTRLLVL.

This clone has ten or more counts. The rearrangement uses TRBV25-1 and TRBJ1-2, with TRBD1 matching 7 bases. Losses at the gene ends were 6 bases for V and 6 bases for J; bases not matched to a gene: 7. The germline CDR1 and CDR2 sequences are MGHDK and SYGVNS. The CDR3 covers 13 residues. CDR3 DNA sequence: TGTGCCAGCAGAGACCAGGGGGTCCATGGCTACACCTTC. Translation: CASRDQGVHGYTF.

This clone was detected a few times. The V call is TRBV11-2, the J call TRBJ2-3, with D tentatively TRBD2 (7 bases). This CDR3 is built from 16 residues. The germline V gene encodes CDR1 SGHAT and CDR2 FQNNGV. V shed 5 bases and J shed 4 bases, with 19 bases lying between them. CDR3 DNA: TGTGCCAGCAGCCCGGGGGGCGGAAAACCGGCAGATACGCAGTATTTT. Translating it yields CASSPGGGKPADTQYF.

The chain has TRBV30 and TRBJ2-1, with D possibly being TRBD1 or TRBD2 (5 bases each). Germline CDR1 GTSNPN, CDR2 SVGIG (reference sequence). CDR3 length equals 16 residues. V lost 2 bases to trimming and J lost 3 bases, with 17 bases between them. The CDR3 nucleotides read TGTGCCTGGAGTCCCCAAAGGGGACCGGGCTACAATGAGCAGTTCTTC. Translation: CAWSPQRGPGYNEQFF.